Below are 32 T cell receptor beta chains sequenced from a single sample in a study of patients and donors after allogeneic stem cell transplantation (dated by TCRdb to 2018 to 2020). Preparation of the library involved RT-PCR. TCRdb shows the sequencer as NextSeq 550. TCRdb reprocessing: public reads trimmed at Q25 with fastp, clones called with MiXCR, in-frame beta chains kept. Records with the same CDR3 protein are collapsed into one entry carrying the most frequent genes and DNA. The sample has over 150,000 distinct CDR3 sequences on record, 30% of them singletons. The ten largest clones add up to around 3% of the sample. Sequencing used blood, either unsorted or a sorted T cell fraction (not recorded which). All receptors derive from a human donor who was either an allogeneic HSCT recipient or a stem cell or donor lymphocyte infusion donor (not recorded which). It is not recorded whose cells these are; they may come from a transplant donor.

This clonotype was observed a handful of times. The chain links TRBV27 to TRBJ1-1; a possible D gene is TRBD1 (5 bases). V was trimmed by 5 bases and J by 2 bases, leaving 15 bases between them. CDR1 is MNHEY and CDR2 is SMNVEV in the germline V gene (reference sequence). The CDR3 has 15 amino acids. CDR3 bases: TGTGCCAGCAGTCTCTTTGGGGGGGGTAACACTGAAGCTTTCTTT. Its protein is CASSLFGGGNTEAFF.

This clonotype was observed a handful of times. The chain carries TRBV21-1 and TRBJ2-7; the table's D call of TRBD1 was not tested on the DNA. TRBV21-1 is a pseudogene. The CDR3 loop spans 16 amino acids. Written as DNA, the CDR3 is TGTGCCAGCAGCAAAGTCAGACAGGGAACCTCCTACGAGCAGTACTTC. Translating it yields CASSKVRQGTSYEQYF.

CDR3 loop: CASSSQGVKQPQHF. The CDR3 DNA reads as TGTGCCAGCAGTTCGCAGGGTGTGAAACAGCCCCAGCATTTT. The V and J genes are TRBV28 and TRBJ1-5; D possibly corresponds to TRBD1 (5 bases). In germline, CDR1 is MDHEN, CDR2 SYDVKM. Trimming removed 4 bases from V and 7 bases from J, with 14 bases in between. The CDR3 runs 14 residues.

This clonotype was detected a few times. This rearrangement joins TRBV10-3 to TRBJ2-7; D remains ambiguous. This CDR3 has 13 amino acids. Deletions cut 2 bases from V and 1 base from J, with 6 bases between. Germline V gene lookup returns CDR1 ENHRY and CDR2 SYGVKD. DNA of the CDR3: TGTGCCATCAGTGAGGGGAAGTCCTACGAGCAGTACTTC. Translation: CAISEGKSYEQYF.

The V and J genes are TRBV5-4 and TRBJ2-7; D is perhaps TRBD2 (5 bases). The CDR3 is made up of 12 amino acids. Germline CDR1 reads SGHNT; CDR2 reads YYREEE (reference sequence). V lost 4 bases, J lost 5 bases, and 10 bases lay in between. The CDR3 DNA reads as TGTGCCAGCAGCCGACTATCTGACGAGCAGTACTTC. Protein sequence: CASSRLSDEQYF. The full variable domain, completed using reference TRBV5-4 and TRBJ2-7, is ETGVTQSPTHLIKTRGQQVTLRCSSQSGHNTVSWYQQALGQGPQFIFQYYREEENGRGNFPPRFSGLQFPNYSSELNVNALELDDSALYLCASSRLSDEQYFGPGTRLTVT.

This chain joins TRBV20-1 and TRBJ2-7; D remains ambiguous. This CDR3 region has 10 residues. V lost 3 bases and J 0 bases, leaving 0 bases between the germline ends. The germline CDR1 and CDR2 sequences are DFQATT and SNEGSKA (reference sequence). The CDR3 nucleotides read TGCAGTGCTAGCTCCTACGAGCAGTACTTC. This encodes CSASSYEQYF.

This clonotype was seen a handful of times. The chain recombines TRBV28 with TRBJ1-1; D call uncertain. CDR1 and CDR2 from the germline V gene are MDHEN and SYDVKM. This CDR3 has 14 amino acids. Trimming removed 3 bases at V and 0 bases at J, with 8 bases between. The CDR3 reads CASSFLSMNTEAFF. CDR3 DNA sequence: TGTGCCAGCAGTTTTTTGTCTATGAACACTGAAGCTTTCTTT.

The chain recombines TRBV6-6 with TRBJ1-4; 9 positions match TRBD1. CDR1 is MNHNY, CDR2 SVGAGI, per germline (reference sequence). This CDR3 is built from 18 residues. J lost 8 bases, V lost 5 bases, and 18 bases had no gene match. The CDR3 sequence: CASSASGTGRGFGEKLFF. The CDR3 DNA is TGTGCCAGCAGTGCCTCCGGGACAGGGAGAGGATTTGGAGAAAAACTGTTTTTT.

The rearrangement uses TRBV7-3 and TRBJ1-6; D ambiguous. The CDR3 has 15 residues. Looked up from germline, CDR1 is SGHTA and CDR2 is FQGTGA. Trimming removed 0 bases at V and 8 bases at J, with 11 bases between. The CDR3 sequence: CASSLTGGGDSPLHF. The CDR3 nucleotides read TGTGCCAGCAGCTTAACGGGTGGCGGTGATTCACCCCTCCACTTT.

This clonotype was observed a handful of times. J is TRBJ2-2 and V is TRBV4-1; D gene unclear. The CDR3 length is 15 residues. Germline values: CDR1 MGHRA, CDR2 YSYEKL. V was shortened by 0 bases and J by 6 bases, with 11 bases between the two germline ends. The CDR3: CASSQDWPDPGELFF. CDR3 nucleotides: TGCGCCAGCAGCCAAGATTGGCCCGACCCCGGGGAGCTGTTTTTT.

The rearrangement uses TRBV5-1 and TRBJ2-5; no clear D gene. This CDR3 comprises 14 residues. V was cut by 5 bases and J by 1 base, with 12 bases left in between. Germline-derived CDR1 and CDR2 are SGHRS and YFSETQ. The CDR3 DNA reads TGCGCCAGCAGGGTAACGGTTATCCAAGAGACCCAGTACTTC. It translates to CASRVTVIQETQYF.

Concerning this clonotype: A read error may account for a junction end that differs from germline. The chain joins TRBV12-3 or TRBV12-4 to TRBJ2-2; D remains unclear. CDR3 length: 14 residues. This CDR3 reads CASGLLPNTGELFF. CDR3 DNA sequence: TGTGCCAGCGGTTTACTTCCGAACACCGGGGAGCTGTTTTTT.

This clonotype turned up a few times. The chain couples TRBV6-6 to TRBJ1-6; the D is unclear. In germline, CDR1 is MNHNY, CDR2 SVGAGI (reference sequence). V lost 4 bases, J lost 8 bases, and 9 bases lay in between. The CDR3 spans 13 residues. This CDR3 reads CASSSESHSPLHF. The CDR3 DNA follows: TGTGCCAGCAGTTCCGAAAGCCATTCACCCCTCCACTTT.

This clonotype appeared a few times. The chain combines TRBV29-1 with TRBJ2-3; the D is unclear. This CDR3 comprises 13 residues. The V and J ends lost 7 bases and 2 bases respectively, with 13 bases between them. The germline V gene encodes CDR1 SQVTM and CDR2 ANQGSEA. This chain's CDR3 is CSDRTENTDTQYF. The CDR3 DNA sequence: TGCAGCGATCGGACGGAGAACACAGATACGCAGTATTTT.

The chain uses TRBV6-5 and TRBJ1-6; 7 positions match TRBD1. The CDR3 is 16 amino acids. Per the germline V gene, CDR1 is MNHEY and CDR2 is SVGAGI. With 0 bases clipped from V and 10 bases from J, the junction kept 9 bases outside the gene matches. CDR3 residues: CASSYSRQGDRSPLHF. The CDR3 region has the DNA TGTGCCAGCAGTTACTCGCGACAGGGTGATCGGTCACCCCTCCACTTT.

The CDR3 region has the DNA TGTGCCAGCAGTCCCTGGACAGACTCCTACGAGCAGTACTTC. This codes for CASSPWTDSYEQYF. This sequence joins TRBV27 and TRBJ2-7; D possibly corresponds to TRBD1 (6 bases). The V gene's germline CDR1 is MNHEY and CDR2 SMNVEV (reference sequence). Deletions cut 5 bases from V and 0 bases from J, with 11 bases between. This CDR3 has 14 residues.

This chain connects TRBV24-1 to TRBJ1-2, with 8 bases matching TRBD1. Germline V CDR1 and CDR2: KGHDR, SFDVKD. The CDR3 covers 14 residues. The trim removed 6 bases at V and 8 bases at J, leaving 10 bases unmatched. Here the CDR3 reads CATSTGQGSGGYTF. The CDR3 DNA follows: TGTGCCACCAGTACCGGACAGGGTTCGGGGGGCTACACCTTC.

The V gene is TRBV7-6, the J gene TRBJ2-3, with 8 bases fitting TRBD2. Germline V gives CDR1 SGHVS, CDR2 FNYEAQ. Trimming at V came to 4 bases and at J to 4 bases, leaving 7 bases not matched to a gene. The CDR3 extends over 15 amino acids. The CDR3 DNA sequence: TGTGCCAGCAGCTCCGCTAGCGGGTGGGCAGATACGCAGTATTTT. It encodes CASSSASGWADTQYF.

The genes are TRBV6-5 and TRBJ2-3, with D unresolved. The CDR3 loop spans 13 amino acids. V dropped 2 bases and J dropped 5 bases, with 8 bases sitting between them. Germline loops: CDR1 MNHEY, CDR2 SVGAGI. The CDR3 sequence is CASSYVPGDTQYF. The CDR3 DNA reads TGTGCCAGCAGTTACGTCCCGGGAGATACGCAGTATTTT.

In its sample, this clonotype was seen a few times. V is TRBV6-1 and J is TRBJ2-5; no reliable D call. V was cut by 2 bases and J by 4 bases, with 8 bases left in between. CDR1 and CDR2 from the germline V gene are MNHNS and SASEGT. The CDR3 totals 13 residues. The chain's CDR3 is CASSESGLETQYF. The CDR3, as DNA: TGTGCCAGCAGTGAATCTGGGCTAGAGACCCAGTACTTC.

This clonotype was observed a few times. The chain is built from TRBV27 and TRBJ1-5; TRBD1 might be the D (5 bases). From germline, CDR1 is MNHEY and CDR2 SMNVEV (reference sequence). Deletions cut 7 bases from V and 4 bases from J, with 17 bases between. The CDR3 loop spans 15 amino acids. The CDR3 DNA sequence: TGTGCCAGCAACCCCGGGGGGAGGGGAAATCAGCCCCAGCATTTT. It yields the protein CASNPGGRGNQPQHF.

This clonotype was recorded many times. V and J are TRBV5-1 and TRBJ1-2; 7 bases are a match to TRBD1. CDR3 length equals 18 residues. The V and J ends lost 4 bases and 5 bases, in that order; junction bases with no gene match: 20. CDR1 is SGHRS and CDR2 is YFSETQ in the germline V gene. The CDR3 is CASSQRAPTGSRTYGYTF. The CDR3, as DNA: TGCGCCAGCAGCCAGAGAGCCCCGACAGGGTCCCGAACTTATGGCTACACCTTC. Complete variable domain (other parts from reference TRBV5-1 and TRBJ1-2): KAGVTQTPRYLIKTRGQQVTLSCSPISGHRSVSWYQQTPGQGLQFLFEYFSETQRNKGNFPGRFSGRQFSNSRSEMNVSTLELGDSALYLCASSQRAPTGSRTYGYTFGSGTRLTVV.

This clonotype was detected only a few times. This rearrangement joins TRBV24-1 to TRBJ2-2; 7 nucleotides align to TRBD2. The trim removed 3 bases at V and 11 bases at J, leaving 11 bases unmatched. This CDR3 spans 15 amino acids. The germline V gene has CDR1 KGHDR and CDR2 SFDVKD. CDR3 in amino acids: CATSDAASGSTELFF. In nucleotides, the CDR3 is TGTGCCACCAGTGATGCTGCTAGCGGCAGTACCGAGCTGTTTTTT.

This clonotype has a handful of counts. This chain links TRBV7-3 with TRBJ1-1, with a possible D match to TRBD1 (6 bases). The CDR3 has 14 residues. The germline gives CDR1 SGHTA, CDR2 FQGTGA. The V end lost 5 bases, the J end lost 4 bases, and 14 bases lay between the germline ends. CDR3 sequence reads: CASSRSGASTEAFF. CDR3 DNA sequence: TGTGCCAGCAGCCGCTCGGGGGCCTCCACTGAAGCTTTCTTT.

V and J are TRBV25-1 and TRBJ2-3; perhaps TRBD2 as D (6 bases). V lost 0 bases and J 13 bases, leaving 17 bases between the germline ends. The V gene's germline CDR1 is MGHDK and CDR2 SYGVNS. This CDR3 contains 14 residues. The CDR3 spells CASSEYSIADVKYF. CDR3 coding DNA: TGTGCCAGCAGTGAATATAGCATAGCGGACGTCAAGTATTTT.

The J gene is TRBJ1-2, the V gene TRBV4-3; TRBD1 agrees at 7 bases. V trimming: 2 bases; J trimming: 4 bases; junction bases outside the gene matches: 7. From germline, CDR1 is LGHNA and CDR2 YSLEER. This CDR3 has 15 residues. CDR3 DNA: TGCGCCAGCAGCCAATCGGTGGCAGGGGGCTATGGCTACACCTTC. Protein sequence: CASSQSVAGGYGYTF.

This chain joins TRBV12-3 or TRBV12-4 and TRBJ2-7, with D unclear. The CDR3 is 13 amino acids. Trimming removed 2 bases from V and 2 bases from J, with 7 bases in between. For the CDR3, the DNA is TGTGCCAGCAGTTTAACGATTACCTACGAGCAGTACTTC. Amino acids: CASSLTITYEQYF.

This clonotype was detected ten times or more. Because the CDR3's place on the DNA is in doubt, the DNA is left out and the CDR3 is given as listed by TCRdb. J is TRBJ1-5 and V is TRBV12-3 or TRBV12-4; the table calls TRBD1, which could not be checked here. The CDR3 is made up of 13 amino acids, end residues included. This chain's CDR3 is CASILGAGQPQHF.

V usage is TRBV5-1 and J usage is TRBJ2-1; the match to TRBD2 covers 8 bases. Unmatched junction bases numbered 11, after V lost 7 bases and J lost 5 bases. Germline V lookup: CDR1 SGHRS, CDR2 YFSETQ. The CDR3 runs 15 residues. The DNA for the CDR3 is TGCGCCAGCCTAGCCCTAGCGGGTTCGAACAATGAGCAGTTCTTC. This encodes CASLALAGSNNEQFF. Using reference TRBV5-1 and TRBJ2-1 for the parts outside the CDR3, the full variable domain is KAGVTQTPRYLIKTRGQQVTLSCSPISGHRSVSWYQQTPGQGLQFLFEYFSETQRNKGNFPGRFSGRQFSNSRSEMNVSTLELGDSALYLCASLALAGSNNEQFFGPGTRLTVL.

The CDR3 protein is CASRPRRGTSNQPQHF. In DNA form, the CDR3 reads TGTGCCAGCAGACCTCGGCGTGGTACGAGCAATCAGCCCCAGCATTTT. The chain couples TRBV28 to TRBJ1-5, with no clear D. The germline V gene has CDR1 MDHEN and CDR2 SYDVKM. This CDR3 contains 16 residues. V lost 6 bases, J lost 1 base, and 16 bases lay in between.

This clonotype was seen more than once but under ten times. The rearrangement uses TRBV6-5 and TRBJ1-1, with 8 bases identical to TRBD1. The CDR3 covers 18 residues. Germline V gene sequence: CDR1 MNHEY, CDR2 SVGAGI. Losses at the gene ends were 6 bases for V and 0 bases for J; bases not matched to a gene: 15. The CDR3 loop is CASRGDRGKGLMNTEAFF. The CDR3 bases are TGTGCCAGCAGGGGCGACAGGGGAAAGGGTCTGATGAACACTGAAGCTTTCTTT.

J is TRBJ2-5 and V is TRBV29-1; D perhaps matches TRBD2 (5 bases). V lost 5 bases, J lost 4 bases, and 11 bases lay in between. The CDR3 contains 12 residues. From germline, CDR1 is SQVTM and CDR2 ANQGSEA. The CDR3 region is CSVTGIAETQYF. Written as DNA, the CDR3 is TGCAGCGTTACGGGGATAGCAGAGACCCAGTACTTC. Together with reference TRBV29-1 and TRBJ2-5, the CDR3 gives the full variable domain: SAVISQKPSRDICQRGTSLTIQCQVDSQVTMMFWYRQQPGQSLTLIATANQGSEATYESGFVIDKFPISRPNLTFSTLTVSNMSPEDSSIYLCSVTGIAETQYFGPGTRLLVL.